This T cell receptor beta chain appears in the sequencing data of a study of cytomegalovirus exposure and HLA in healthy donors. Study-level findings and limits: Cytomegalovirus association was listed for around 180 TCR beta chains. Rare TCR sequences dominated, though some public TCRs recurred in many donors.

The junction had 8 bases not matched to a gene; V was cut back by 3 bases and J by 0 bases. The CDR3 loop spans 17 amino acids. CDR1 and CDR2 from the germline V gene are SGDLS and YYNGEE. Using immunoSEQ multiplex PCR, the repertoire was profiled, and TCRdb retains in-frame clones only, with some absent. The table includes a few hundred thousand clones, approximately 83% detected once. A note on this clone: Its antigen is as yet unknown.

Sequences were obtained from PBMCs. This rearrangement joins TRBV9 to TRBJ1-4; 7 bases are a match to TRBD1. The receptor's source is a woman in her twenties or thirties in good health and CMV-seropositive. In DNA, the CDR3 is TGTGCCAGCAGCGGAGACAGGGATCCTACAACTAATGAAAAACTGTTTTTT. The encoded protein is CASSGDRDPTTNEKLFF.